These 24 T cell receptor beta chains share one sample of origin, sequenced in a study of CD8 T cells in Susac syndrome. RNA was extracted with the RNeasy kit, and a quantity of roughly 0.5 to 1 ug was reverse transcribed using random hexamers. TCRdb re-derived calls from the immunoSEQ multiplex PCR reads in MiXCR, one entry per CDR3 protein. The sample has about 400,000 distinct CDR3 sequences; around 85% are singletons. Sequencing was performed on CD8+ T cells from PBMCs. Every receptor here comes from a human donor with multiple sclerosis.

The CDR3 nucleotides are TGTGCCAGCAGTGATTTTGGACCGGGGGGGTACGAGCAGTACTTC. It specifies CASSDFGPGGYEQYF. The chain has TRBV12-3 or TRBV12-4 and TRBJ2-7; TRBD2 aligns across 8 bases. With V trimmed by 5 bases and J by 4 bases, 10 bases remained unmatched. This CDR3 comprises 15 residues.

The CDR3 region has the DNA TGTGCCAGCAGCCAATTCCCGGGGGATTACAATGAGCAGTTCTTC. This sequence encodes CASSQFPGDYNEQFF. The rearrangement joins TRBV3-1 to TRBJ2-1, with D perhaps matching TRBD2 (6 bases). V lost 2 bases and J 4 bases, leaving 12 bases between the germline ends. This CDR3 contains 15 residues. The germline CDR1 and CDR2 sequences are LGHDT and YNNKEL (reference sequence).

The genes are TRBV27 and TRBJ2-7; 9 bases line up with TRBD1. In germline, CDR1 is MNHEY, CDR2 SMNVEV (reference sequence). Trimming took 0 bases from V and 3 from J; bases not matched to a gene: 3. The CDR3 is 15 residues long. The CDR3 DNA is TGTGCCAGCAGTTTATCGGGACAGGGTAACTACGAGCAGTACTTC. As protein: CASSLSGQGNYEQYF.

The chain joins TRBV19 to TRBJ1-5; 9 bases agree with TRBD1. After removal of 5 bases from V and 6 bases from J, the junction contained 8 bases not matched to a gene. CDR1 and CDR2 (germline): LNHDA, SQIVND (reference sequence). CDR3 length: 15 amino acids. The CDR3 here is CASSLTGGGGQPQHF. As DNA, the CDR3 is TGTGCCAGTAGTCTCACAGGGGGCGGAGGTCAGCCCCAGCATTTT.

CDR3 protein: CASRPVGANVLTF. CDR3 nucleotides: TGTGCCAGCAGACCAGTTGGGGCCAACGTCCTGACTTTC. V usage is TRBV7-9 and J usage is TRBJ2-6; D is ambiguous. Germline lookup yields CDR1 SEHNR and CDR2 FQNEAQ (reference sequence). CDR3 size: 13 residues. The V end was cut by 6 bases, the J end by 3 bases, with 6 bases between.

This chain connects TRBV6-4 to TRBJ1-5; D is undetermined. V was shortened by 2 bases and J by 0 bases, with 14 bases between the two germline ends. The germline gives CDR1 MRHNA, CDR2 SNTAGT. The CDR3 contains 17 residues. This CDR3 is CASSDAFWLLSNQPQHF. The CDR3 region has the DNA TGTGCCAGCAGTGACGCTTTCTGGCTGCTTAGCAATCAGCCCCAGCATTTT.

The chain has TRBV20-1 and TRBJ2-7; D is possibly TRBD2 (5 bases). CDR3 size: 14 residues. V lost 1 base, J lost 1 base, and 11 bases lay in between. CDR1 and CDR2 (germline): DFQATT, SNEGSKA (reference sequence). The CDR3 sequence is CSARVTGISYEQYF. The CDR3 DNA follows: TGCAGTGCTAGAGTTACCGGGATTTCCTACGAGCAGTACTTC.

The V call is TRBV27, the J call TRBJ1-6, with 9 bases matching TRBD1. Unmatched junction bases numbered 6, after V lost 1 base and J lost 8 bases. Germline lookup yields CDR1 MNHEY and CDR2 SMNVEV (reference sequence). There are 16 residues in the CDR3. CDR3: CASSLWGQGLDSPLHF. Here the CDR3 DNA reads TGTGCCAGCAGTTTATGGGGACAGGGTTTAGATTCACCCCTCCACTTT.

This clonotype has more than one count but fewer than ten. The V call is TRBV27, the J call TRBJ1-2; 9 positions match TRBD1. The CDR3 is 12 residues long. Per the germline V gene, CDR1 is MNHEY and CDR2 is SMNVEV (reference sequence). The V and J ends lost 8 bases and 7 bases, in that order; junction bases with no gene match: 5. The CDR3 nucleotides are TGTGCCAGCGGCATACAGGGGGCTGGCTACACCTTC. Translation gives CASGIQGAGYTF.

The chain recombines TRBV5-1 with TRBJ2-1; 7 bases are shared with TRBD2. The CDR3 length is 13 residues. Germline V gene lookup returns CDR1 SGHRS and CDR2 YFSETQ. The V gene end was trimmed by 4 bases and the J gene end by 5 bases; junction bases not matched to a gene: 3. The CDR3 protein is CASSGRGDNEQFF. For the CDR3, the DNA is TGCGCCAGCAGCGGACGGGGGGACAATGAGCAGTTCTTC.

The rearrangement uses TRBV7-6 and TRBJ1-4; maybe TRBD1 (6 bases). Germline lookup yields CDR1 SGHVS and CDR2 FNYEAQ. V shed 2 bases and J shed 7 bases, with 14 bases lying between them. The CDR3 contains 15 residues. CDR3 loop: CASSLYGGRTEKLFF. In DNA, the CDR3 is TGTGCCAGCAGCTTATACGGGGGGCGGACTGAAAAACTGTTTTTT. The full variable domain, in which reference TRBV7-6 and TRBJ1-4 provide the parts outside the CDR3, is GAGVSQSPRYKVTKRGQDVALRCDPISGHVSLYWYRQALGQGPEFLTYFNYEAQQDKSGLPNDRFSAERPEGSISTLTIQRTEQRDSAMYRCASSLYGGRTEKLFFGSGTQLSVL.

Regarding this clonotype: The CDR3 carries no conserved terminal phenylalanine or tryptophan, so it likely arises from a read error. The chain employs TRBV25-1 and TRBJ1-1; 7 positions match TRBD1. V was clipped by 0 bases and J by 3 bases; unmatched bases: 4. Germline-derived CDR1 and CDR2 are MGHDK and SYGVNS. This CDR3 has 15 residues. The CDR3 DNA is TGTGCCAGCAGTGAATATAGGGGGCTGCACACTGAAGCTTTCGTT. It yields the protein CASSEYRGLHTEAFV.

The chain has TRBV19 and TRBJ1-1; D gene ambiguous. V dropped 3 bases and J dropped 1 base, with 15 bases sitting between them. Germline-derived CDR1 and CDR2 are LNHDA and SQIVND (reference sequence). CDR3 length: 16 amino acids. DNA for the CDR3: TGTGCCAGTAGTATTTTTTTTTGGGTAGCGAACACTGAAGCTTTCTTT. Its protein product is CASSIFFWVANTEAFF.

This clonotype was recorded only once. At one of its ends the junction is not consistent with the germline gene, which may arise from a read error. The chain uses TRBV10-2 and TRBJ2-7; D remains unclear. Germline V CDR1 and CDR2: WSHSY, SAAADI. There are 15 residues in the CDR3. DNA of the CDR3: TGCGCCAGCAGTGATGCCGGGCCCAACTCCCACGAGCAGTACTTC. Translation gives CASSDAGPNSHEQYF.

The V and J genes are TRBV29-1 and TRBJ1-1; 11 nucleotides match TRBD1. The CDR3 has 13 residues. V was pared by 7 bases and J by 4 bases, with 5 bases of the junction left unmatched. CDR1 and CDR2 from the germline V gene are SQVTM and ANQGSEA. CDR3 region: CSAGTGGVTEAFF. CDR3 DNA sequence: TGCAGCGCTGGGACAGGGGGTGTCACTGAAGCTTTCTTT.

This chain joins TRBV30 and TRBJ1-1; D gene ambiguous. V dropped 1 base and J dropped 5 bases, with 8 bases sitting between them. From germline, CDR1 is GTSNPN and CDR2 SVGIG (reference sequence). The CDR3 totals 12 residues. The chain's CDR3 is CAWSDEVTEAFF. CDR3 nucleotide sequence: TGTGCCTGGAGTGACGAGGTGACTGAAGCTTTCTTT.

V is TRBV27 and J is TRBJ2-5; tentatively, D is TRBD1 (6 bases). V gave up 3 bases and J gave up 4 bases, with 12 bases separating them. This CDR3 region has 14 residues. The germline V gene has CDR1 MNHEY and CDR2 SMNVEV (reference sequence). The CDR3 sequence: CASSFAGAGETQYF. Here the CDR3 DNA reads TGTGCCAGCAGTTTCGCAGGGGCTGGAGAGACCCAGTACTTC.

The rearrangement joins TRBV6-5 to TRBJ2-3; D remains unclear. From germline, CDR1 is MNHEY and CDR2 SVGAGI. The V gene lost 4 bases and the J gene lost 5 bases, with 25 bases spanning the gap. The CDR3 spans 18 residues. The CDR3 bases are TGTGCCAGCAGTTTTGGCCTATCCTTGGTGCCGGAAAAAGATACGCAGTATTTT. Protein: CASSFGLSLVPEKDTQYF.

This chain links TRBV5-4 with TRBJ2-1, with D perhaps TRBD1 (5 bases). V lost 2 bases to trimming and J lost 6 bases, with 12 bases between them. CDR3 length equals 14 residues. Germline V gives CDR1 SGHNT, CDR2 YYREEE (reference sequence). The CDR3 loop reads CASSFGDSSNEQFF. Written as DNA, the CDR3 is TGTGCCAGCAGCTTCGGAGACAGCAGCAATGAGCAGTTCTTC.

V is TRBV6-5 and J is TRBJ1-1, with a possible D match to TRBD1 (5 bases). CDR3 size: 16 residues. Trimming left V 0 bases short and J 1 base short, with 12 bases between. Germline CDR1 reads MNHEY; CDR2 reads SVGAGI. The CDR3 coding sequence is TGTGCCAGCAGTTACTCGACGGGACCGACGAACACTGAAGCTTTCTTT. Translated, it gives CASSYSTGPTNTEAFF.

The V gene is TRBV4-1, the J gene TRBJ2-3, with 7 bases matching TRBD2. The V gene's germline CDR1 is MGHRA and CDR2 YSYEKL. CDR3 length: 17 amino acids. V lost 2 bases to trimming and J lost 4 bases; unmatched junction nucleotides: 12. The chain's CDR3 is CASSQWPRERVSDTQYF. The CDR3 nucleotides read TGCGCCAGCAGCCAATGGCCGCGGGAGAGAGTGTCAGATACGCAGTATTTT.

The chain is built from TRBV6-4 and TRBJ2-2; possibly TRBD1 for D (6 bases). In germline, CDR1 is MRHNA, CDR2 SNTAGT. Trimming stripped 4 bases from V and 2 bases from J, with 8 bases between. This CDR3 is built from 14 residues. In DNA, the CDR3 is TGTGCCAGCAGTGCCGGGACAAACACCGGGGAGCTGTTTTTT. This encodes CASSAGTNTGELFF.

V is TRBV27 and J is TRBJ2-3; D unresolved. CDR1 is MNHEY and CDR2 is SMNVEV in the germline V gene (reference sequence). There are 12 residues in the CDR3. The germline V and J ends were trimmed by 3 bases and 6 bases, with 7 bases remaining between them. CDR3 DNA sequence: TGTGCCAGCAGTTTCCCCGACGATACGCAGTATTTT. As protein: CASSFPDDTQYF.

This clonotype was seen a few times. The chain joins TRBV4-1 to TRBJ2-5, with 8 bases that match TRBD2. There are 14 residues in the CDR3. Looked up from germline, CDR1 is MGHRA and CDR2 is YSYEKL. With V trimmed by 4 bases and J by 4 bases, 5 bases remained unmatched. DNA for the CDR3: TGCGCCAGCAGCCCGGACGGGAGGGGAGAGACCCAGTACTTC. This codes for CASSPDGRGETQYF.